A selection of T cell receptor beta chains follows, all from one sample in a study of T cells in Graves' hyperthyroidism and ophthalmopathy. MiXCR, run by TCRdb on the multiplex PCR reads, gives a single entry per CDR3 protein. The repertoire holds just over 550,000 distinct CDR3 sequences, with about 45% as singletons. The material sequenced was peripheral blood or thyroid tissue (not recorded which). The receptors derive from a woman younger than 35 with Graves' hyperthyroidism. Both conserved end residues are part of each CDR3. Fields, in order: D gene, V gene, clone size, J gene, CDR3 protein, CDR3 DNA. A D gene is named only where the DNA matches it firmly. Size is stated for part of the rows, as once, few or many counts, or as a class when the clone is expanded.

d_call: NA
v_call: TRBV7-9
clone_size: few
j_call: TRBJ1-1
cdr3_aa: CASSLKGQGEAFF
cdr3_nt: TGTGCCAGCAGCTTAAAGGGTCAGGGGGAAGCTTTCTTT

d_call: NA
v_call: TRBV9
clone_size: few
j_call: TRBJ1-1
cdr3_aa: CASTPTGNTEAFF
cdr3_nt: TGTGCCAGCACCCCGACAGGGAACACTGAAGCTTTCTTT

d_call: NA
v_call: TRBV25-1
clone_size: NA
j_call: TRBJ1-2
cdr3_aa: CARRTNYGYTF
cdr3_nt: TGTGCCAGACGAACTAACTATGGCTACACCTTC

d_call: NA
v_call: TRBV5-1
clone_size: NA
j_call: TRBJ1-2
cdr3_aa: CASSHTERPGYTF
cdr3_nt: TGCGCCAGCAGCCACACGGAAAGACCGGGCTACACCTTC

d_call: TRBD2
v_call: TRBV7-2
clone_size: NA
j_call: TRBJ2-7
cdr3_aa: CASSTTSGISYEQYF
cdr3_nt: TGTGCCAGCAGCACGACTAGCGGGATTTCCTACGAGCAGTACTTC

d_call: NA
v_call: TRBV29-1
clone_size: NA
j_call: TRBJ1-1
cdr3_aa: CSVDQGPGLVAFF
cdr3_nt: TGCAGCGTTGACCAGGGCCCTGGCTTAGTAGCTTTCTTT

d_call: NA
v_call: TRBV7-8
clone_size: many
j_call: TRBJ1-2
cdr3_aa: CASSLVSAHGYTF
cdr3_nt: TGTGCCAGCAGCTTAGTCTCGGCCCATGGCTACACCTTC

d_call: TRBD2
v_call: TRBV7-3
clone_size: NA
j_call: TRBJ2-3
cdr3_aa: CASSSTSPAAKQYF
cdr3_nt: TGTGCCAGCAGCTCGACTAGCCCCGCAGCCAAGCAGTATTTT

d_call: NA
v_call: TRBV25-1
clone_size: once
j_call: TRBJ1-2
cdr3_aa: CASSYTIQGNYGYTF
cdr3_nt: TGTGCCAGCAGTTACACAATACAGGGTAACTATGGCTACACCTTC

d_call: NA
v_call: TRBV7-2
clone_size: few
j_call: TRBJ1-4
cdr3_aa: CASSLGGGAYEKLFF
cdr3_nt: TGTGCCAGCAGCTTAGGCGGGGGGGCGTACGAAAAACTGTTTTTT

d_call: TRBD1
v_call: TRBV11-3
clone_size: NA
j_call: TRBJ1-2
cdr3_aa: CTSSLDRYRDRDDGYTF
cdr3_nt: TGTACCAGCAGCTTAGATAGGTATCGGGACAGGGACGATGGCTACACCTTC

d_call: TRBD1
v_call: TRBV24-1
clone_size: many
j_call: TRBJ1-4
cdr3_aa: CATSDWTQGAAEKLFF
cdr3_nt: TGTGCCACCAGTGATTGGACGCAGGGGGCAGCCGAAAAACTGTTTTTT

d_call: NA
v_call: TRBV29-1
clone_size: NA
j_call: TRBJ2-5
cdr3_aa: CSSQDYEETQYF
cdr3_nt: TGCAGCAGTCAAGACTACGAAGAGACCCAGTACTTC

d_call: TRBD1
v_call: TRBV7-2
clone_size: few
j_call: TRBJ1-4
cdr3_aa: CASGTGQGGEKLFF
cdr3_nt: TGTGCCAGCGGTACGGGACAGGGCGGTGAAAAACTGTTTTTT

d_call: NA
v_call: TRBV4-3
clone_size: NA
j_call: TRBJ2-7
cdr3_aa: CASSQQGAGLPYEQYF
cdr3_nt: TGCGCCAGCAGCCAACAAGGAGCAGGCCTCCCCTACGAGCAGTACTTC

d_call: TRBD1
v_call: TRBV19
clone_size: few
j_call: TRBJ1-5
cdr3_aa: CASSIGDRRQPQHF
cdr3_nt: TGTGCCAGTAGTATTGGGGACAGAAGACAGCCCCAGCATTTT

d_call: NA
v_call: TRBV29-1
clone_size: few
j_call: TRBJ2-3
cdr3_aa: CSAEQERTDTQYF
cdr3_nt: TGCAGCGCGGAACAGGAACGCACAGATACGCAGTATTTT

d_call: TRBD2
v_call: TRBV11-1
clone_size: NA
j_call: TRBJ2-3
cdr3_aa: CASSSGTSGTDTQYF
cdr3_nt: TGTGCCAGCAGCAGTGGGACTAGCGGCACAGATACGCAGTATTTT

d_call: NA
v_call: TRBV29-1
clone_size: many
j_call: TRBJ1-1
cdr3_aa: CSASKQENTEAFF
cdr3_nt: TGCAGCGCAAGCAAACAGGAGAACACTGAAGCTTTCTTT

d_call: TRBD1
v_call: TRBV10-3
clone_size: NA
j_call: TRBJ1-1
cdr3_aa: CAISGGQHTEAFF
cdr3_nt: TGTGCCATCAGTGGGGGACAGCACACTGAAGCTTTCTTT

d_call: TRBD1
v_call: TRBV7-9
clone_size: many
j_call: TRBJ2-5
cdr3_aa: CASSSGTTGGSETQYF
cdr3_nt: TGTGCCAGCAGCTCGGGGACGACAGGGGGCTCGGAGACCCAGTACTTC

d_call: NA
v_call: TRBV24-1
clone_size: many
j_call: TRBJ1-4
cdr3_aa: CATSDARATFNEKLFF
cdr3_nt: TGTGCCACCAGTGATGCCAGGGCGACTTTTAATGAAAAACTGTTTTTT

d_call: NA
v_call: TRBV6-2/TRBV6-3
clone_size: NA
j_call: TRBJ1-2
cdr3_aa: CASSYAMANHGYTF
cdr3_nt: TGTGCCAGCAGTTACGCCATGGCCAACCATGGCTACACCTTC

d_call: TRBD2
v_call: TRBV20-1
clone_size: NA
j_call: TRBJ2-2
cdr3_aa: CSATSGSGGELFF
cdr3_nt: TGCAGTGCAACTAGCGGGTCAGGCGGGGAGCTGTTTTTT

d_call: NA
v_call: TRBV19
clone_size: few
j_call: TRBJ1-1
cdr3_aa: CASSMTDGEAFF
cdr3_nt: TGTGCCAGTAGTATGACGGACGGTGAAGCTTTCTTT

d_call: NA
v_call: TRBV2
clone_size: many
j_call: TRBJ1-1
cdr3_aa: CASTPNTEAFF
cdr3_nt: TGTGCCAGCACCCCGAACACTGAAGCTTTCTTT

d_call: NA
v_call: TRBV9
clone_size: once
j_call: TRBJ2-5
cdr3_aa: CASSGGTSETQYF
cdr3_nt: TGTGCCAGCAGCGGCGGGACATCAGAGACCCAGTACTTC

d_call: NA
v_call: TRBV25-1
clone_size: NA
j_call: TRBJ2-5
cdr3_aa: CASGPSTETQYF
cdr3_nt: TGTGCCAGCGGACCCTCTACTGAGACCCAGTACTTC

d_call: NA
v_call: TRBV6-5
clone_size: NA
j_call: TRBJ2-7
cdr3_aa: CASSYSVRAVYEQYF
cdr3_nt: TGTGCCAGCAGTTACTCGGTCCGGGCGGTCTACGAGCAGTACTTC

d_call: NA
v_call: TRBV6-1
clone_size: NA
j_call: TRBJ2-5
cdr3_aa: CASSTGFGKTQYF
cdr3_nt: TGTGCCAGCAGCACAGGGTTCGGAAAGACCCAGTACTTC

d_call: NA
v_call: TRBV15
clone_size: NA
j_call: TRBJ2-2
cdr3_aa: CATSRFATGELFF
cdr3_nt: TGTGCCACCAGCAGATTCGCAACAGGGGAGCTGTTTTTT

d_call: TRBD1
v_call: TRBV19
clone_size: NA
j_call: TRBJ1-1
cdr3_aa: CASSRNRGIGAFF
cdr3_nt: TGTGCCAGTAGTAGGAACAGGGGGATCGGAGCTTTCTTT

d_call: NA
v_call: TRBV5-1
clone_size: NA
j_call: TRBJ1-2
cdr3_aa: CASSSTQGGGYTF
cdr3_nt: TGCGCCAGCAGCTCTACCCAGGGAGGTGGCTACACCTTC

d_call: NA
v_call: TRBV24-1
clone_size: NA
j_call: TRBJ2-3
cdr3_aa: CATSDLLGGAADTQYF
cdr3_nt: TGTGCCACCAGTGATTTGTTGGGAGGAGCTGCAGATACGCAGTATTTT

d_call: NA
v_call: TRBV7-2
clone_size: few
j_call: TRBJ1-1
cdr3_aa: CASSAWYRNTEAFF
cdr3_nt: TGTGCCAGCAGCGCCTGGTACAGAAACACTGAAGCTTTCTTT

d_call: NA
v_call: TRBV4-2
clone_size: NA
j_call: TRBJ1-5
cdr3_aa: CASSQGVATPGGNQPQHF
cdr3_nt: TGTGCCAGCAGCCAAGGGGTTGCGACACCGGGAGGCAATCAGCCCCAGCATTTT

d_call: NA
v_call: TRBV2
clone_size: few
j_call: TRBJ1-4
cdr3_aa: CASSGLPGTNEKLFF
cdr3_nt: TGTGCCAGCAGTGGACTCCCCGGAACTAATGAAAAACTGTTTTTT

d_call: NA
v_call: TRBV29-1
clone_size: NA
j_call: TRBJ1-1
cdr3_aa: CSSYSIIGGTEAFF
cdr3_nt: TGCAGCAGTTACTCGATAATCGGGGGCACTGAAGCTTTCTTT

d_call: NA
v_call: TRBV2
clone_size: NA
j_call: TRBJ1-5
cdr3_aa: CASSGTGSIAGNQPQHF
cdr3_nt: TGTGCCAGCTCCGGTACAGGGTCGATCGCTGGCAATCAGCCCCAGCATTTT

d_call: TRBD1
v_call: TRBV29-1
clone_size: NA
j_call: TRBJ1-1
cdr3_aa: CSVGRTGFEAFF
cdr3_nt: TGCAGCGTAGGACGGACAGGATTCGAAGCTTTCTTT

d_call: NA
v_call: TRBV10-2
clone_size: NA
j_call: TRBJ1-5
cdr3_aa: CASSEDGRSSNQPQHF
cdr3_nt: TGCGCCAGCAGTGAGGACGGGAGGTCGAGCAATCAGCCCCAGCATTTT

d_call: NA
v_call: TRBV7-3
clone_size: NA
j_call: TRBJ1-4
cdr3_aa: CASRSTGYLMFF
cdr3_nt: TGTGCCAGCAGGTCTACTGGCTACCTCATGTTTTTT

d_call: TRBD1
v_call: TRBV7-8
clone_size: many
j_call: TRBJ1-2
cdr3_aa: CASSPGQGGGGYTF
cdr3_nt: TGTGCCAGCAGCCCAGGACAGGGGGGAGGTGGCTACACCTTC

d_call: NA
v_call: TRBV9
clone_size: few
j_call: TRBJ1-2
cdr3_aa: CASSVVSGRHGYTF
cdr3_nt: TGTGCCAGCAGCGTAGTTAGCGGGAGACATGGCTACACCTTC

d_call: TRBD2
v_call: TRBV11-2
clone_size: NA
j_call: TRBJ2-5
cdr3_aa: CASSLSTGTGGVQETQYF
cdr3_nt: TGTGCCAGCAGCCTGTCCACCGGGACCGGGGGGGTCCAAGAGACCCAGTACTTC

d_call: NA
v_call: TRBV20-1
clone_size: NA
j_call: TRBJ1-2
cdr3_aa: CGSNVGGYTF
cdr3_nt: TGCGGTAGCAATGTGGGTGGCTACACCTTC

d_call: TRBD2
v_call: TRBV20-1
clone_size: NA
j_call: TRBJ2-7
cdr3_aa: CSASPTSGSTRAEQYF
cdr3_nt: TGCAGTGCTAGCCCTACAAGCGGGAGTACACGGGCCGAGCAGTACTTC

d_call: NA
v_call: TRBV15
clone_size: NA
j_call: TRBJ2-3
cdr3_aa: CATSSPPGRGGDTQYF
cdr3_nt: TGTGCCACCAGCAGCCCCCCCGGAAGGGGAGGTGATACGCAGTATTTT

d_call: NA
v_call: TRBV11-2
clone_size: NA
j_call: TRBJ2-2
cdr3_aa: CASFGAYTGELFF
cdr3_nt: TGTGCCAGCTTCGGGGCGTACACCGGGGAGCTGTTTTTT

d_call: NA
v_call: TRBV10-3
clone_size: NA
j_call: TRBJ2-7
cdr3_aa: CASTPIAGHSYEQYF
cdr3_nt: TGTGCCAGCACCCCGATCGCGGGACATTCCTACGAGCAGTACTTC

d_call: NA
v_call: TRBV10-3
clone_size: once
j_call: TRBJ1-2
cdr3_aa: CAISERGTDGYTF
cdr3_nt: TGTGCCATCAGTGAGCGGGGGACGGATGGCTACACCTTC

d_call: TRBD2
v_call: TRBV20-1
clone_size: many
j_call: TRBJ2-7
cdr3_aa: CSAAHGLGPYEQYF
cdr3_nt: TGCAGTGCTGCCCATGGACTAGGTCCCTACGAGCAGTACTTC

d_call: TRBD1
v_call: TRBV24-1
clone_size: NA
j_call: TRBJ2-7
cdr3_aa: CATRDSGTYEQYF
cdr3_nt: TGTGCCACCCGGGACAGCGGTACCTACGAGCAGTACTTC

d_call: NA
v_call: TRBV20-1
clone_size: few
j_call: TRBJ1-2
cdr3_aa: CSARQGYDDGYTF
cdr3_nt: TGCAGTGCTAGGCAGGGGTACGACGATGGCTACACCTTC

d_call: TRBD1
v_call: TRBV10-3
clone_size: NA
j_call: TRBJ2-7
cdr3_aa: CASSQTGDEQYF
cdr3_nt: TGTGCCAGCAGTCAAACAGGGGACGAGCAGTACTTC

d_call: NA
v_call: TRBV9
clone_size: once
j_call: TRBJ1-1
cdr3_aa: CASSVEGGGSSTEAFF
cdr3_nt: TGTGCCAGCAGCGTAGAAGGCGGGGGTTCGAGCACTGAAGCTTTCTTT

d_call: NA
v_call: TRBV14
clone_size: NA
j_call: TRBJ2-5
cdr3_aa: CASSRRPGSQETQYF
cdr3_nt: TGTGCCAGCAGCCGGAGGCCGGGCAGCCAAGAGACCCAGTACTTC

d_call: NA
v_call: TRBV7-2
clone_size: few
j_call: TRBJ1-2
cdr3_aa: CASSRRSGYGYTF
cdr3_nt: TGTGCCAGCAGCCGGCGTTCAGGCTATGGCTACACCTTC

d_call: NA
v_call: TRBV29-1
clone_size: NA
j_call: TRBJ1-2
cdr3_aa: CSVEGKNYGYTF
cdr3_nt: TGCAGCGTTGAAGGGAAAAACTATGGCTACACCTTC

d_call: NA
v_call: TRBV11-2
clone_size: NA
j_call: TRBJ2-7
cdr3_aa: CASSLIRGASYEQYF
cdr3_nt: TGTGCCAGCAGCTTAATCAGGGGAGCGTCCTACGAGCAGTACTTC